These 4 T cell receptor beta chains were all obtained from the same sample, sequenced in a study of blood T cell repertoires in COVID-19. Assay used: immunoSEQ multiplex PCR; TCRdb lists only in-frame clones, some missing. This sample yields approximately 300,000 clones, of which 88% are seen a single time; under 4.5% belongs to the top ten. The sample consisted of peripheral blood. The receptors originated from a woman in her forties or fifties with active or convalescent COVID-19.

The chain carries TRBV7-8 and TRBJ2-4; no firm D call. This CDR3 spans 14 amino acids. The germline V gene has CDR1 SGHVS and CDR2 FQNEAQ. The V gene lost 2 bases and the J gene lost 0 bases, with 5 bases spanning the gap. The CDR3 region is CASSLSLAKNIQYF. CDR3 nucleotide sequence: TGTGCCAGCAGCTTATCCCTAGCCAAAAACATTCAGTACTTC.

V gene TRBV6-1 combines with J gene TRBJ1-5; tentative D call: TRBD1 (6 bases). Germline CDR1 is MNHNS and CDR2 is SASEGT. Trimming stripped 3 bases from V and 11 bases from J, with 11 bases between. This CDR3 is built from 12 residues. CDR3 nucleotides: TGTGCCAGCAGTGAGGGGGCTCCAGCCCAGCATTTT. Amino acids: CASSEGAPAQHF.

This clone has only one observation. V gene TRBV19 combines with J gene TRBJ1-2; 12 nucleotides align to TRBD1. Germline trimming cut 5 bases from V and 4 bases from J; bases unmatched to any gene: 5. The CDR3 spans 15 residues. Looked up from germline, CDR1 is LNHDA and CDR2 is SQIVND (reference sequence). CDR3: CASSLGTGGGYGYTF. The CDR3 DNA sequence: TGTGCCAGTAGTCTAGGGACAGGGGGCGGCTATGGCTACACCTTC. Looking up the rest from reference TRBV19 and TRBJ1-2 gives the full variable domain: DGGITQSPKYLFRKEGQNVTLSCEQNLNHDAMYWYRQDPGQGLRLIYYSQIVNDFQKGDIAEGYSVSREKKESFPLTVTSAQKNPTAFYLCASSLGTGGGYGYTFGSGTRLTVV.

J is TRBJ2-7 and V is TRBV4-1, with TRBD2 identical over 8 bases. V lost 0 bases to trimming and J lost 3 bases; unmatched junction nucleotides: 7. The germline gives CDR1 MGHRA, CDR2 YSYEKL. CDR3 length equals 16 residues. Here the CDR3 DNA reads TGCGCCAGCAGCCAAGAGGCGGCGGGAGGATTCTACGAGCAGTACTTC. It specifies CASSQEAAGGFYEQYF.